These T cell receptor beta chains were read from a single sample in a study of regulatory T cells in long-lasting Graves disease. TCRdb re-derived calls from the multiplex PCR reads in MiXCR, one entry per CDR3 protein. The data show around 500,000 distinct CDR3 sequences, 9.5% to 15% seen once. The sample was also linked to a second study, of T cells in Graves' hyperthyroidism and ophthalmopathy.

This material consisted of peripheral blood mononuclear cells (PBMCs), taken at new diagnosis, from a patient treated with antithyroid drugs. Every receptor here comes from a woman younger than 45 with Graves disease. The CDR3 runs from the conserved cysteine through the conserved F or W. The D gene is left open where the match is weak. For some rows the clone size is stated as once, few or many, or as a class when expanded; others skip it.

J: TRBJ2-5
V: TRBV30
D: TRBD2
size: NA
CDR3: CAWSVGASGSQETQYF
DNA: TGTGCCTGGAGTGTAGGGGCTAGCGGGAGCCAAGAGACCCAGTACTTC

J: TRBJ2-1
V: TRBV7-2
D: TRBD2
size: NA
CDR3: CASSEFSGSSYNEQFF
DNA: TGTGCCAGCAGCGAATTTAGCGGGAGCTCCTACAATGAGCAGTTCTTC

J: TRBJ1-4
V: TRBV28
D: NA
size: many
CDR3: CASRNSGPNEKLFF
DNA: TGTGCCAGCAGGAACTCAGGGCCTAATGAAAAACTGTTTTTT

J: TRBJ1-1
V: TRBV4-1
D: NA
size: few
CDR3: CASSQDWGGAFF
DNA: TGCGCCAGCAGCCAAGATTGGGGGGGAGCTTTCTTT

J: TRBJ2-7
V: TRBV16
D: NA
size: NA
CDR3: CASSQSISGSEQYF
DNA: TGTGCCAGCAGCCAATCGATATCGGGCTCCGAGCAGTACTTC

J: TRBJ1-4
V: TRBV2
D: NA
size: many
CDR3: CASSRGSGVREKLFF
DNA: TGTGCCAGCAGCCGCGGATCAGGGGTCCGTGAAAAACTGTTTTTT

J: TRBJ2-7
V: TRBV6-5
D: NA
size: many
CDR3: CASSYSAGWGEQYF
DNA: TGTGCCAGCAGTTACTCGGCAGGGTGGGGCGAGCAGTACTTC

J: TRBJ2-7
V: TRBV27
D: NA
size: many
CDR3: CASARRTYSYEQYF
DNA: TGTGCCAGCGCCCGAAGGACATATTCCTACGAGCAGTACTTC

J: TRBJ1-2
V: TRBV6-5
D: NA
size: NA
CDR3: CVSSYSIRSGYAF
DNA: TGTGTCAGCAGTTACTCGATAAGGAGTGGCTACGCCTTC

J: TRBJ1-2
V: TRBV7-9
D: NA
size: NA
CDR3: CASSLPGGNYGYTF
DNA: TGTGCCAGCAGCTTACCCGGCGGAAACTATGGCTACACCTTC

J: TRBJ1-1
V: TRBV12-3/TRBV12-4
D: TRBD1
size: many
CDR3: CASSPGQGGEAFF
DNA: TGTGCCAGCAGTCCGGGACAGGGGGGTGAAGCTTTCTTT

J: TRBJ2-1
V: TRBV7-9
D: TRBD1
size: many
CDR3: CATPPGTGGSDEQFF
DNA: TGTGCCACCCCCCCCGGGACAGGGGGGTCGGATGAGCAGTTCTTC

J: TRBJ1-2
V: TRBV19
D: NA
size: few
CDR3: CASSLIGQPSYGYTF
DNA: TGTGCCAGTAGTCTAATAGGACAGCCATCCTATGGCTACACCTTC

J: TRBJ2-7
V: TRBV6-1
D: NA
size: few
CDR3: CASRRGFEQYF
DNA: TGTGCCAGCCGCCGAGGATTCGAGCAGTACTTC

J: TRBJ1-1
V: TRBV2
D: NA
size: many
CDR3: CASSVEGQKNTEAFF
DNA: TGTGCCAGCAGTGTAGAAGGACAGAAAAACACTGAAGCTTTCTTT

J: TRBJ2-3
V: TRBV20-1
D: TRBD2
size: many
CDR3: CSASRRTSQTDTQYF
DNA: TGCAGTGCTAGTCGCCGGACTAGCCAGACAGATACGCAGTATTTT

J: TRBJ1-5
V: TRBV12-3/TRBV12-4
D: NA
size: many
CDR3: CASSPPPFSNQPQHF
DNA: TGTGCCAGCAGTCCACCTCCTTTTAGCAATCAGCCCCAGCATTTT

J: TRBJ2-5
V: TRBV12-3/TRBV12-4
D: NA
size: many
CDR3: CASSSFLRETQYF
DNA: TGTGCCAGCAGTTCGTTTCTGCGGGAGACCCAGTACTTC

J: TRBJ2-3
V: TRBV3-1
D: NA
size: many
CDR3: CASSQARHRTDTQYF
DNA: TGTGCCAGCAGCCAAGCCCGACACCGCACAGATACGCAGTATTTT

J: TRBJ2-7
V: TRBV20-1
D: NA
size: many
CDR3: CSARIRGRSSYEQYF
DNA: TGCAGTGCTAGAATCCGGGGCCGAAGCTCCTACGAGCAGTACTTC

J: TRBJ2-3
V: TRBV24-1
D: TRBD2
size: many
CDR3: CATSDSGRTDTQYF
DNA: TGTGCCACCAGTGACAGCGGGAGGACAGATACGCAGTATTTT

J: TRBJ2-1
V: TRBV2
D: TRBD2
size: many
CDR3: CASSEIGLAADNEQFF
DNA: TGTGCCAGCAGTGAGATTGGACTAGCGGCAGACAATGAGCAGTTCTTC

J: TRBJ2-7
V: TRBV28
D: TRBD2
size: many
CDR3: CASSPVLSGRVYEQYF
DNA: TGTGCCAGCAGTCCCGTTCTTAGCGGGAGGGTCTACGAGCAGTACTTC

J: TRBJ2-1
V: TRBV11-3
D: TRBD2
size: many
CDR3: CASSLGGSGSYNEQFF
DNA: TGTGCCAGCAGCTTAGGCGGGAGCGGCTCCTACAATGAGCAGTTCTTC

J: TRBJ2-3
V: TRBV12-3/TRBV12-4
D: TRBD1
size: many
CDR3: CASSTGTGGGTDTQYF
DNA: TGTGCCAGCAGCACTGGGACAGGGGGTGGCACAGATACGCAGTATTTT

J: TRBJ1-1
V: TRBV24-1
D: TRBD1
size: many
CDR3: CATSDGVTGVGETEAFF
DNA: TGTGCCACCAGTGATGGTGTCACAGGGGTGGGTGAGACTGAAGCTTTCTTT

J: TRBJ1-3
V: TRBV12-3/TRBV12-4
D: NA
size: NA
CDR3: CASSLGSHGNTIYF
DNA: TGTGCCAGCAGTTTGGGATCGCACGGAAACACCATATATTTT

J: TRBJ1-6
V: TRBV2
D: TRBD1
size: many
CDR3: CASRRGTDNSPLHF
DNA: TGTGCCAGCAGGCGGGGGACAGACAATTCACCCCTCCACTTT

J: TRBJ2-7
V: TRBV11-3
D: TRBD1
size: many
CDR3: CASSSWDRAYEQYF
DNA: TGTGCCAGCAGTTCCTGGGACAGGGCTTACGAGCAGTACTTC

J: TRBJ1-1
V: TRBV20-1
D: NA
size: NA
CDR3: CSAYPAFF
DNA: TGCAGTGCCTACCCCGCTTTCTTT

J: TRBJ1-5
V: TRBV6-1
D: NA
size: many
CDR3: CASRNEAGINQPQHF
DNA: TGTGCCAGCAGAAACGAGGCAGGAATCAATCAGCCCCAGCATTTT

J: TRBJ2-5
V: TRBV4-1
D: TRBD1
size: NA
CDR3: CASSQVGTGIQYF
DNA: TGCGCCAGCAGCCAAGTAGGGACAGGGATCCAGTACTTC

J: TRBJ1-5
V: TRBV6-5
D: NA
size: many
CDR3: CASSYRGTRWNQPQHF
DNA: TGTGCCAGCAGTTACCGGGGGACACGCTGGAATCAGCCCCAGCATTTT

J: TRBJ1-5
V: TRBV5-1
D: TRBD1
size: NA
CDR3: CASSWTGGGEPQHF
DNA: TGCGCCAGCAGCTGGACAGGGGGCGGTGAGCCCCAGCATTTT

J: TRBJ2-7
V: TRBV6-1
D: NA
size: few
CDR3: CASSRTAYYEQYF
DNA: TGTGCCAGCTCGAGGACAGCTTACTACGAGCAGTACTTC

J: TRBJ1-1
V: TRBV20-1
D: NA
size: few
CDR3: CSALGWGTEAFF
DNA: TGCAGTGCCCTGGGGTGGGGCACTGAAGCTTTCTTT

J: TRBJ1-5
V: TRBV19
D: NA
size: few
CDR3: CASSIRDFGQPQHF
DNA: TGTGCCAGTAGTATACGGGACTTCGGACAGCCCCAGCATTTT

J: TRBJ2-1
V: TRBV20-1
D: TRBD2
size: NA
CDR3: CSARDFRTSGYNEQFF
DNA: TGCAGTGCTAGAGACTTTAGGACTAGCGGATACAATGAGCAGTTCTTC

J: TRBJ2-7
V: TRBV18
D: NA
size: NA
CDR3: CASSPQSMSLSSYEQYF
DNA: TGTGCCAGCTCACCACAGAGTATGTCCCTTAGCTCCTACGAGCAGTACTTC

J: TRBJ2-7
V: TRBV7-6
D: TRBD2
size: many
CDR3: CASSSHWRTSGRDAREQYF
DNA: TGTGCCAGCAGCTCCCACTGGCGGACTAGCGGGAGGGACGCCCGGGAGCAGTACTTC

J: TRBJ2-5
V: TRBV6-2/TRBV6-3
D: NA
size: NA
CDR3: CASSYSRRGRERQETQYF
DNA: TGTGCCAGCAGTTACTCGAGAAGGGGCAGGGAGCGCCAAGAGACCCAGTACTTC

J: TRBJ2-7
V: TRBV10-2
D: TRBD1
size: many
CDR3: CASRGDSDTFYEQYF
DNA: TGCGCCAGCAGGGGGGACAGCGACACATTCTACGAGCAGTACTTC

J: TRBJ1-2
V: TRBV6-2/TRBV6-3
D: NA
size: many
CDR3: CATRSPTGGGYTF
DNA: TGTGCCACCAGATCCCCGACAGGTGGTGGCTACACCTTC

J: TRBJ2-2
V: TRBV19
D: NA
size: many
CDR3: CASKNVASRGLTGELFF
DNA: TGTGCCAGTAAGAATGTCGCTTCCCGTGGCCTTACCGGGGAGCTGTTTTTT

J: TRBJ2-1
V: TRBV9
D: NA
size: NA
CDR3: CASSVSRIDEQFF
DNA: TGTGCCAGCAGCGTATCTAGAATAGATGAGCAGTTCTTC

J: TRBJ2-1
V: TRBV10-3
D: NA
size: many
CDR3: CAISERALARSYNEQFF
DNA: TGTGCCATCAGTGAGAGAGCTTTAGCGCGATCCTACAATGAGCAGTTCTTC

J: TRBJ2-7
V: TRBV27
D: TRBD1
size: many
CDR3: CASARRDSHVGRYEQYF
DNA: TGTGCCAGCGCCAGACGGGACAGCCACGTTGGGCGCTACGAGCAGTACTTC

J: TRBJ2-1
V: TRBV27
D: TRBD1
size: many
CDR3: CASSLATGFSEQFF
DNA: TGTGCCAGCAGTTTGGCGACAGGGTTCAGTGAGCAGTTCTTC